The present entry profiles one T cell receptor beta chain with its context. This sample is part of a study of blood T cell repertoires in COVID-19. Study details: PBMCs, B-cell-depleted T cells, or T cells were the source of the cDNA or gDNA that made up the material.

Original processing notes: Amplified reference gene primers provided the basis for estimating nucleated cell counts. Libraries were prepared by immunoSEQ multiplex PCR; TCRdb keeps only in-frame clonotypes and omits some of them. The V and J calls and clone size are taken from that table; D and trimming were inferred from the DNA. The top ten hold about 37% of the sample, which has 130,000 to 150,000 clones, about nine tenths seen once. The germline V gene has CDR1 MNHNS and CDR2 SASEGT. With V trimmed by 2 bases and J by 0 bases, 5 bases remained unmatched. This CDR3 comprises 17 residues. The V gene is TRBV6-1, the J gene TRBJ2-3; 10 bases agree with TRBD2. Sequencing was performed on peripheral blood. The clonotype was recovered from a man aged 50-60 years who had recovered from COVID-19. The CDR3 sequence: CASSELAGASSTDTQYF. Written as DNA, the CDR3 is TGTGCCAGCAGTGAACTAGCGGGGGCTTCTAGCACAGATACGCAGTATTTT.